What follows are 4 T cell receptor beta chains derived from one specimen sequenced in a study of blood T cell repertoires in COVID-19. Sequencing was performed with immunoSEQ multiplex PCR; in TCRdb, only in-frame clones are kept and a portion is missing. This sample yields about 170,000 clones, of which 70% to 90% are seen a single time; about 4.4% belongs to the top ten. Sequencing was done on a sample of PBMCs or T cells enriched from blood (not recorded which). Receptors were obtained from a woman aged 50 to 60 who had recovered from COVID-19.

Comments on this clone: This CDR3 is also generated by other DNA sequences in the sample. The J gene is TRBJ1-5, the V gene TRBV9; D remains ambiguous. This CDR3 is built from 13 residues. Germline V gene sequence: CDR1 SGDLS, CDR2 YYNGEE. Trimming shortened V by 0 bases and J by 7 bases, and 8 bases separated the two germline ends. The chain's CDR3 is CASSVGGSQPQHF. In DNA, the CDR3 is TGTGCCAGCAGCGTAGGAGGGAGCCAGCCCCAGCATTTT.

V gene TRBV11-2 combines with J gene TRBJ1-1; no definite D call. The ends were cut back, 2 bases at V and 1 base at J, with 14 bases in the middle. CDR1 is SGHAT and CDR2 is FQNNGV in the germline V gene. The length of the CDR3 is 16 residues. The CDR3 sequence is CASSLFERAQNTEAFF. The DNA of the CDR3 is TGTGCCAGCAGCTTATTCGAGCGGGCACAGAACACTGAAGCTTTCTTT.

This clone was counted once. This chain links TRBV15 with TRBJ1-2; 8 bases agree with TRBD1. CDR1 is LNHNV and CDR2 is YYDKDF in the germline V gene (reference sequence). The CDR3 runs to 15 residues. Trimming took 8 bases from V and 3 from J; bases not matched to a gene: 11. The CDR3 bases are TGTGCCACCGGGCCCGGGACAGGAGGTGACTATGGCTACACCTTC. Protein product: CATGPGTGGDYGYTF.

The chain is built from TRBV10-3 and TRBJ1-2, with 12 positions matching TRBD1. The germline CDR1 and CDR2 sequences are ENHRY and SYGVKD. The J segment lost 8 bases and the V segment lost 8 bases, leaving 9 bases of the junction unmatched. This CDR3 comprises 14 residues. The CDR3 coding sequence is TGTGCCATCCATATGGGGACAGGGGGCGAGGGCTACACCTTC. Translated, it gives CAIHMGTGGEGYTF.